This is a list of T cell receptor beta chains from one sample in a study of blood T cell repertoires in COVID-19. Using immunoSEQ multiplex PCR, the repertoire was profiled, and TCRdb retains in-frame clones only, with some absent. The data show fewer than 300,000 clones, roughly 85% seen once. The source material was peripheral blood. The receptors stem from a woman between 18 and 30 years old with acute or convalescent COVID-19. Each CDR3 is given with its conserved first and last residue. A D gene is named only where the DNA matches it firmly. Only part of the rows carry a size: once, few, many, or a class if the clone is expanded.

D,size,J,V,CDR3,DNA
-,-,TRBJ1-1,TRBV7-2,CASSLDEWSTEAFF,TGTGCCAGCAGCTTAGACGAGTGGAGTACTGAAGCTTTCTTT
TRBD1,-,TRBJ2-7,TRBV9,CASSVEGTGAYEQYF,TGTGCCAGCAGCGTAGAGGGGACAGGGGCCTACGAGCAGTACTTC
TRBD1,-,TRBJ1-1,TRBV18,CASSPAQGRTEAFF,TGTGCCAGCTCACCGGCACAGGGGAGGACTGAAGCTTTCTTT
TRBD1,-,TRBJ1-1,TRBV18,CASSPGRQGGTEAFF,TGTGCCAGCTCACCGGGCCGACAGGGCGGCACTGAAGCTTTCTTT
-,-,TRBJ1-1,TRBV6-2/TRBV6-3,CASSYGSAGGWNTEAFF,TGTGCCAGCAGTTACGGATCTGCGGGGGGCTGGAACACTGAAGCTTTCTTT
TRBD2,-,TRBJ2-7,TRBV7-2,CASSSSSSGRIYEQYF,TGTGCCAGCAGCTCTTCATCTAGCGGGAGAATCTACGAGCAGTACTTC
TRBD2,-,TRBJ2-7,TRBV4-3,CASSQEGLVAGPSYEQYF,TGCGCCAGCAGCCAAGAGGGCTTAGTAGCGGGCCCCTCCTACGAGCAGTACTTC
-,-,TRBJ1-2,TRBV28,CASRPPRFINYGYTF,TGTGCCAGCAGGCCCCCCCGGTTCATTAACTATGGCTACACCTTC
-,few,TRBJ2-7,TRBV3-1/TRBV3-2,CASSQEGSSYEQYF,TGTGCCAGCAGCCAAGAGGGCTCCTCCTACGAGCAGTACTTC
-,-,TRBJ2-7,TRBV28,CASSAVTYEQYF,TGTGCCAGCAGCGCAGTAACCTACGAGCAGTACTTC
-,-,TRBJ1-4,TRBV5-1,CASRTRTDEKLFF,TGCGCCAGCAGAACACGGACAGATGAAAAACTGTTTTTT
-,-,TRBJ1-2,TRBV4-2,CASSQRVGGDYGYTF,TGTGCCAGCAGCCAGAGAGTTGGGGGCGATTATGGCTACACCTTC
TRBD2,-,TRBJ2-5,TRBV29-1,CSPPTSAQETQYF,TGCAGCCCCCCTACTAGCGCTCAAGAGACCCAGTACTTC
-,-,TRBJ1-2,TRBV18,CASSLQGPIDGYTF,TGTGCCAGCTCGCTACAGGGCCCCATTGATGGCTACACCTTC
-,-,TRBJ2-1,TRBV6-5,CASTRDSWGYNEQFF,TGTGCCAGCACCAGGGACTCCTGGGGCTACAATGAGCAGTTCTTC
-,-,TRBJ1-2,TRBV27,CASSPTAMRGYGYTF,TGTGCCAGCAGTCCGACCGCGATGCGGGGCTATGGCTACACCTTC
TRBD2,-,TRBJ2-7,TRBV28,CASHPSGIIYEQYF,TGTGCCAGTCATCCTAGCGGTATAATCTACGAGCAGTACTTC
-,-,TRBJ2-2,TRBV7-2,CASSPQGELFF,TGTGCCAGCAGCCCGCAGGGGGAGCTGTTTTTT
TRBD1,-,TRBJ1-2,TRBV28,CASSWDRVYGYTF,TGTGCCAGCAGTTGGGACAGGGTCTATGGCTACACCTTC
TRBD1,-,TRBJ1-3,TRBV18,CASSPPRTGRVTPGNTIYF,TGTGCCAGCTCACCACCGCGGACAGGGCGTGTAACTCCTGGAAACACCATATATTTT
-,once,TRBJ2-7,TRBV28,CASSLRQATYEQYF,TGTGCCAGCAGTCTTAGACAGGCAACCTACGAGCAGTACTTC
-,-,TRBJ2-3,TRBV10-3,CAISESVLRVPDTQYF,TGTGCCATCAGTGAGTCGGTTCTGAGGGTCCCAGATACGCAGTATTTT
-,-,TRBJ2-1,TRBV12-3/TRBV12-4,CASSFSYIAQFF,TGTGCCAGCAGTTTTTCCTATATTGCGCAGTTCTTC
TRBD1,-,TRBJ1-5,TRBV19,CASSNRGIDQPQHF,TGTGCCAGTAGTAACAGGGGGATCGATCAGCCCCAGCATTTT
-,-,TRBJ1-6,TRBV6-5,CASSYRGTNSPLHF,TGTGCCAGCAGTTACCGGGGGACTAATTCACCCCTCCACTTT
-,-,TRBJ2-1,TRBV6-5,CASSRGLPYNEQFF,TGTGCCAGCAGCCGTGGACTTCCTTACAATGAGCAGTTCTTC
TRBD2,-,TRBJ2-7,TRBV2,CASSGLAATYEQYF,TGTGCCAGCAGCGGACTAGCGGCCACCTACGAGCAGTACTTC
-,many,TRBJ1-1,TRBV7-2,CASSHAGGRRGNTEAFF,TGTGCCAGCAGCCACGCGGGAGGGCGCCGTGGGAACACTGAAGCTTTCTTT
-,once,TRBJ1-5,TRBV27,CASSLWGGADNQPQHF,TGTGCCAGCAGTTTATGGGGGGGGGCTGACAATCAGCCCCAGCATTTT
TRBD1,-,TRBJ2-7,TRBV14,CASSPYLQGDYEQYF,TGTGCCAGCAGCCCTTATCTGCAGGGGGACTACGAGCAGTACTTC
-,-,TRBJ2-6,TRBV6-5,CASSPLGSGANVLTF,TGTGCCAGCAGTCCCCTCGGCTCTGGGGCCAACGTCCTGACTTTC
TRBD1,once,TRBJ1-5,TRBV15,CATSSEGQGVQPQHF,TGTGCCACCAGCTCCGAGGGACAGGGTGTTCAGCCCCAGCATTTT
TRBD1,-,TRBJ1-2,TRBV6-5,CASNPGTGKIYGYTF,TGTGCCAGCAACCCCGGGACAGGGAAAATCTATGGCTACACCTTC
-,few,TRBJ2-1,TRBV7-9,CASSLDPLYNEQFF,TGTGCCAGCAGCTTAGATCCACTGTACAATGAGCAGTTCTTC
-,-,TRBJ1-2,TRBV29-1,CSVPIIGGEAHYGYTF,TGCAGCGTTCCGATTATCGGGGGTGAGGCCCACTATGGCTACACCTTC
-,-,TRBJ1-1,TRBV2,CASSESGRGYMNTEAFF,TGTGCCAGCAGTGAATCGGGCAGGGGTTACATGAACACTGAAGCTTTCTTT
-,once,TRBJ2-1,TRBV7-9,CASSRRGSSSYNEQFF,TGTGCCAGCAGCCGGAGAGGATCTAGCTCCTACAATGAGCAGTTCTTC
TRBD1,-,TRBJ2-7,TRBV3-1/TRBV3-2,CASSRDSSYEQYF,TGTGCCAGCAGCCGGGACAGCTCCTACGAGCAGTACTTC
-,-,TRBJ2-2,TRBV6-2/TRBV6-3,CASSYAHRSAGELFF,TGTGCCAGCAGTTACGCCCACAGGTCGGCCGGGGAGCTGTTTTTT
-,-,TRBJ2-1,TRBV4-2,CASSQTAGFYNEQFF,TGTGCCAGCAGCCAAACCGCGGGATTCTACAATGAGCAGTTCTTC
-,-,TRBJ2-7,TRBV3-1/TRBV3-2,CASSQAHSYEQYF,TGTGCCAGCAGCCAAGCCCATTCCTACGAGCAGTACTTC
-,-,TRBJ2-2,TRBV3-1/TRBV3-2,CASTWDTTNTGELFF,TGTGCCAGCACCTGGGACACGACTAACACCGGGGAGCTGTTTTTT
TRBD2,once,TRBJ2-7,TRBV24-1,CATSREGQHRQYF,TGTGCCACCAGCCGGGAGGGCCAACATCGGCAGTACTTC
-,-,TRBJ2-1,TRBV19,CASTPRWRDYNEQFF,TGTGCCAGTACCCCTCGGTGGCGGGACTACAATGAGCAGTTCTTC
-,-,TRBJ2-7,TRBV27,CASSLDGVSYEQYF,TGTGCCAGCAGTTTAGACGGAGTTTCCTACGAGCAGTACTTC
TRBD1,-,TRBJ2-7,TRBV5-1,CASSLTGEKVYEQYF,TGCGCCAGCAGTTTGACAGGGGAAAAGGTCTACGAGCAGTACTTC
-,once,TRBJ2-7,TRBV18,CASSSEGRGRSYEQYF,TGTGCCAGCTCTTCCGAGGGGCGGGGGCGCTCCTACGAGCAGTACTTC
TRBD1,-,TRBJ1-6,TRBV4-3,CASSQGGQTSSYNSPLHF,TGCGCCAGCAGCCAAGGGGGACAGACGAGCTCCTATAATTCACCCCTCCACTTT
-,few,TRBJ2-1,TRBV5-1,CASSLELNFGEQFF,TGCGCCAGCAGCTTGGAACTAAACTTCGGTGAGCAGTTCTTC
-,-,TRBJ2-1,TRBV19,CASKSGYNEQFF,TGTGCCAGTAAAAGCGGTTACAATGAGCAGTTCTTC
-,-,TRBJ1-5,TRBV7-2,CASSIQGDQPQHF,TGTGCCAGCAGCATACAGGGAGATCAGCCCCAGCATTTT
TRBD2,few,TRBJ2-3,TRBV14,CASSRNVAGGPDTQYF,TGTGCCAGCAGCCGAAACGTAGCGGGAGGGCCAGATACGCAGTATTTT
-,-,TRBJ2-5,TRBV5-4,CASSLRTAGETQYF,TGTGCCAGCAGCCTTAGGACAGCTGGAGAGACCCAGTACTTC
-,-,TRBJ1-2,TRBV7-2,CASSQRRDNSHGYTF,TGTGCCAGCAGCCAAAGACGGGACAATTCTCATGGCTACACCTTC
-,-,TRBJ1-2,TRBV19,CASTFAIFSSGSRGYTF,TGTGCCAGTACCTTTGCGATCTTCTCCTCGGGGTCGAGGGGCTACACCTTC
-,-,TRBJ1-1,TRBV18,CASSPGEKVAFF,TGTGCCAGCTCACCGGGCGAAAAAGTTGCTTTCTTT
TRBD1,-,TRBJ2-5,TRBV28,CASSPQTGGLIQETQYF,TGTGCCAGCAGTCCTCAAACAGGGGGCCTTATCCAAGAGACCCAGTACTTC
-,-,TRBJ1-6,TRBV19,CASSTQGSSPLHF,TGTGCCAGTAGTACACAGGGTAGTTCACCCCTCCACTTT
-,-,TRBJ1-6,TRBV7-6,CASSLEPAAPISSPLHF,TGTGCCAGCAGCTTAGAGCCCGCGGCCCCGATTAGTTCACCCCTCCACTTT
TRBD1,-,TRBJ1-2,TRBV9,CASSFDRGGDGYTF,TGTGCCAGCTCCTTCGACAGGGGAGGGGATGGCTACACCTTC